The clone carrying this T cell receptor (beta chain) was seen a handful of times. This sample was taken from a study of T cell repertoires in cytomegalovirus infection. TCRdb reprocessed the reads with MiXCR, giving one entry per CDR3 protein. The profile shows 450,000 to 650,000 distinct CDR3 sequences, around 27% of them singletons. Material for sequencing was PBMCs. The TCR sequence derives from a human donor in good health (CMV status not recorded). Some clones in this sample may be carry-over from other donors' samples.

CDR3 amino acids: CASSMGAQNTEAFF. In DNA, the CDR3 is TGTGCCAGTAGTATGGGGGCCCAGAACACTGAAGCTTTCTTT. The gene calls are TRBV19 and TRBJ1-1; weak D call: TRBD1 (6 bases). This CDR3 contains 14 residues. The V end lost 3 bases, the J end lost 1 base, and 9 bases lay between the germline ends. Germline CDR1 and CDR2: LNHDA and SQIVND (reference sequence).